The text below deals with one T cell receptor beta chain. Antigen unknown. At one end, the junction sequence differs from germline, possibly due to a read error. The germline CDR1 and CDR2 sequences are MRHNA and SNTAGT. The CDR3 has 16 amino acids. This specimen comes from a study of shared clonotypes between healthy human individuals. TCRdb's copy holds only in-frame clones and misses some; the assay was immunoSEQ multiplex PCR. The profile shows roughly 500,000 clones, almost 97% of them singletons. Regarding the study as a whole: It was only blood that was sampled, and tissue repertoires likely differ.

Sequencing used naive CD4+ T cells sorted from blood. Regarding subset: CD45RA+ positively selected. The chain links TRBV6-4 to TRBJ2-3, with 14 bases lining up with TRBD2. The TCR comes from a woman aged 30 to 39 in good health. For the CDR3, the DNA is TGTGCCAGCAGCGACGGGACTAGCGGGAGTAGAGATACGCAGTATTTC. Its translation is CASSDGTSGSRDTQYF.